Each of the 2 T cell receptor beta chains below was sequenced from the same sample in a study of cytomegalovirus exposure and HLA in healthy donors. PCR involved 60 Vbeta and 13 Jbeta primers. Produced via immunoSEQ multiplex PCR; TCRdb's table is partial and in-frame only. Its table lists roughly 51,000 clones. The sample taken for sequencing was PBMCs. These receptors were collected from a woman between 50 and 59 years old in good health and CMV-seropositive.

This rearrangement joins TRBV2 to TRBJ2-7; 11 bases agree with TRBD1. This CDR3 is 16 amino acids long. Per the germline V gene, CDR1 is SNHLY and CDR2 is FYNNEI. Trimming cost V 5 bases and J 5 bases; bases outside gene matches: 11. DNA for the CDR3: TGTGCCAGCAGTCTCCTGGGACAGGGGGGGCCAGACGAGCAGTACTTC. This codes for CASSLLGQGGPDEQYF. The full variable domain, completed using reference TRBV2 and TRBJ2-7, is EPEVTQTPSHQVTQMGQEVILRCVPISNHLYFYWYRQILGQKVEFLVSFYNNEISEKSEIFDDQFSVERPDGSNFTLKIRSTKLEDSAMYFCASSLLGQGGPDEQYFGPGTRLTVT.

The rearrangement uses TRBV6-5 and TRBJ1-2; 9 bases line up with TRBD1. The V gene's germline CDR1 is MNHEY and CDR2 SVGAGI. J lost 4 bases, V lost 10 bases, and 13 bases had no gene match. The CDR3 spans 15 residues. The chain's CDR3 is CATEVQTGGLYGYTF. The CDR3 region has the DNA TGTGCCACCGAGGTACAGACAGGGGGACTCTATGGCTACACCTTC.